This T cell receptor (beta chain) appears in the sequencing data of a study of OX40 agonist ivuxolimab in advanced cancers. Study at large: Recorded diagnoses for dose-escalation patients were hepatocellular carcinoma, melanoma, renal cell or head and neck cancer. Study-wide results and caveats: At doses 0.1 to 3.0 mg/kg, CD4+ and CD8+ clones expanded.

TCRdb's table, derived via immunoSEQ multiplex PCR, lists solely in-frame clones and lacks some. The sample carries approximately 120,000 clones, around 92% recorded once. To note about this clone: Antigen specificity is unknown.

The sequence was collected from an adult with an advanced solid tumor such as melanoma, head and neck, liver or kidney cancer. Here the sequenced sample was CD4+ or CD8+ T cells sorted from blood, taken in a trial of the OX40 agonist ivuxolimab.

CDR3 region: CATRDYSYEQYF. The CDR3 region has the DNA TGTGCCACAAGGGACTATTCCTACGAGCAGTACTTC. J is TRBJ2-7 and V is TRBV6-6; 7 bases agree with TRBD2. The germline gives CDR1 MNHNY, CDR2 SVGAGI (reference sequence). Trimming cost V 10 bases and J 1 base; bases outside gene matches: 4. The CDR3 is made up of 12 amino acids.